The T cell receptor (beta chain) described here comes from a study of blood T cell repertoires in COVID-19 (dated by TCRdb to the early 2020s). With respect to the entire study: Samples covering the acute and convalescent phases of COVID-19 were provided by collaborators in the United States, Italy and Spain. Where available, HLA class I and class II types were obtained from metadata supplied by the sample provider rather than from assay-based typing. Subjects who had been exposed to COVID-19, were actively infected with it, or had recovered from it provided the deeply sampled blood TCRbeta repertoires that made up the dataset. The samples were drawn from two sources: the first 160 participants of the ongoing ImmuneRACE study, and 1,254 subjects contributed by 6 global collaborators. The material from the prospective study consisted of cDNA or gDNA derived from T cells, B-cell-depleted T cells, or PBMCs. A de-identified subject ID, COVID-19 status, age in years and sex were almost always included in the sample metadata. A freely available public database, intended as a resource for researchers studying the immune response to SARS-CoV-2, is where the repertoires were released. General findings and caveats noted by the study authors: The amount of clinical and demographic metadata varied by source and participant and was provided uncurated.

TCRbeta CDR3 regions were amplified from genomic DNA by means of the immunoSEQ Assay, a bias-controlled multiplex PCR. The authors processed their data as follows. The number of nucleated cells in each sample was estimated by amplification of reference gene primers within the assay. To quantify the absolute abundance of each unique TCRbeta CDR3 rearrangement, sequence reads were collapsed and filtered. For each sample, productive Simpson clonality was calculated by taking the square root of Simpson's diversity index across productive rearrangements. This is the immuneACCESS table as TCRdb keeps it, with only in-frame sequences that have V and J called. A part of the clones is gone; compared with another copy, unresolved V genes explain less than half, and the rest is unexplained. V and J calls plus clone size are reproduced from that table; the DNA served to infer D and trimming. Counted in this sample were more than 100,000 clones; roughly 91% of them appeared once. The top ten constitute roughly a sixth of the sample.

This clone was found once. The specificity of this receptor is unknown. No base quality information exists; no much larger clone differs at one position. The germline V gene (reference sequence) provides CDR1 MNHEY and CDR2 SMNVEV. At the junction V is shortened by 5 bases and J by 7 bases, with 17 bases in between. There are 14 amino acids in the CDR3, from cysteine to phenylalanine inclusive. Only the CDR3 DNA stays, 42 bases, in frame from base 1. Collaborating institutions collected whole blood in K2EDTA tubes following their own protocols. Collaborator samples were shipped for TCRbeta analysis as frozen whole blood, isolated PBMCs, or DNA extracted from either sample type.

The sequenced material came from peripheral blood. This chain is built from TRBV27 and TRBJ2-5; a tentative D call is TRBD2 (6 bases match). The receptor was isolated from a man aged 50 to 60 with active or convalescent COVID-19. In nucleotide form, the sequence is TGTGCCAGCAGTGGGAGGCAGGGCCTAGGGACCCAGTACTTC. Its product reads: CASSGRQGLGTQYF.